The clone carrying this T cell receptor beta chain has a handful of counts. Its antigen is undetermined. The CDR3 totals 15 residues. In germline, CDR1 is SNHLY, CDR2 FYNNEI. With 5 bases clipped from V and 1 base from J, the junction kept 4 bases outside the gene matches. The donors comprised healthy bone marrow donors. The data stem from a study of cytomegalovirus exposure and HLA in healthy donors. Study results and limitations: TCR beta sequences reportedly predicted most subjects' HLA-A and HLA-B alleles accurately.

The PCR ran on 60 Vbeta and 13 Jbeta primers. Profiled with immunoSEQ multiplex PCR; TCRdb holds only in-frame clones, not every one. The table includes 150,000 to 180,000 clones, approximately 69% detected once. Sample: PBMCs. The chain links TRBV2 to TRBJ2-5; 10 nucleotides match TRBD1. The TCR originated in a man under 40 in good health and CMV-seronegative. CDR3 nucleotide sequence: TGTGCCAGCAGTACTCGGGACAGGGGCCAAGAGACCCAGTACTTC. This codes for CASSTRDRGQETQYF. The entire variable domain, with the rest obtained from reference TRBV2 and TRBJ2-5, is as follows: EPEVTQTPSHQVTQMGQEVILRCVPISNHLYFYWYRQILGQKVEFLVSFYNNEISEKSEIFDDQFSVERPDGSNFTLKIRSTKLEDSAMYFCASSTRDRGQETQYFGPGTRLLVL.